The 19 T cell receptor beta chains below come from one sample, sequenced in a study of CD8+ T cells in alopecia areata. TCR sequencing used cDNA made by reverse transcription of extracted RNA. TCRdb's table, derived via immunoSEQ multiplex PCR, lists solely in-frame clones and lacks some. The table lists about 200,000 clones, 56% of them singletons, with 4.9% in the top ten. The material sequenced was CD8+ T cells sorted from blood. The source is a human donor in good health.

In this sample, this clone turned up a few times. The chain combines TRBV7-8 with TRBJ2-5; tentatively, D is TRBD1 or TRBD2 (5 bases each). The V gene's germline CDR1 is SGHVS and CDR2 FQNEAQ. V was cut by 5 bases and J by 2 bases, with 12 bases left in between. The CDR3 spans 14 residues. CDR3 bases: TGTGCCAGCAGCCCTCCGGGACCACAAGAGACCCAGTACTTC. Protein product: CASSPPGPQETQYF.

The sample holds a few counts of this clone. The J gene is TRBJ2-3, the V gene TRBV6-1; 11 positions match TRBD2. Trimming at V came to 4 bases and at J to 2 bases, leaving 2 bases not matched to a gene. This CDR3 contains 15 residues. CDR1 is MNHNS, CDR2 SASEGT, per germline. This CDR3 reads CASSGSGGATDTQYF. The CDR3 DNA follows: TGTGCCAGCAGTGGTAGCGGGGGGGCCACAGATACGCAGTATTTT.

This clone has more than one count but fewer than ten. This sample also contains other DNA sequences that code for the same CDR3. The chain has TRBV5-8 and TRBJ1-5; TRBD1 aligns across 7 bases. Germline trimming cut 0 bases from V and 1 base from J; bases unmatched to any gene: 1. The CDR3 runs to 15 residues. CDR1 is SGHTS and CDR2 is YDEGEE in the germline V gene. The CDR3 bases are TGTGCCAGCAGCTTGGGCAGGGGGAGCAATCAGCCCCAGCATTTT. It translates to CASSLGRGSNQPQHF. The full variable domain, rest sourced from reference TRBV5-8 and TRBJ1-5, is EAGVTQSPTHLIKTRGQQATLRCSPISGHTSVYWYQQALGLGLQFLLWYDEGEERNRGNFPPRFSGRQFPNYSSELNVNALELEDSALYLCASSLGRGSNQPQHFGDGTRLSIL.

V usage is TRBV27 and J usage is TRBJ2-7; D gene uncertain. V lost 3 bases and J 5 bases, leaving 2 bases between the germline ends. In germline, CDR1 is MNHEY, CDR2 SMNVEV (reference sequence). There are 10 residues in the CDR3. CDR3 DNA: TGTGCCAGCAGTTTCAACGAGCAGTACTTC. Protein: CASSFNEQYF.

The table lists this clone with a count of one. This chain joins TRBV5-1 and TRBJ2-7, with TRBD2 matching 10 bases. V dropped 3 bases and J dropped 5; count of bases not matched to a gene: 5. Germline CDR1 and CDR2: SGHRS and YFSETQ. The CDR3 is 14 amino acids. In DNA, the CDR3 is TGCGCCAGCAGCTGGACTAGCGGTGGCGACGAGCAGTACTTC. Protein sequence: CASSWTSGGDEQYF.

This clone was seen a handful of times. J is TRBJ2-3 and V is TRBV19; D possibly corresponds to TRBD1 (5 bases). The germline V gene has CDR1 LNHDA and CDR2 SQIVND (reference sequence). The CDR3 covers 12 residues. Trimming left V 7 bases short and J 5 bases short, with 10 bases between. The CDR3 is CASNLGEDTQYF. The CDR3 nucleotides read TGTGCCAGTAACCTAGGGGAAGATACGCAGTATTTT.

This clone was seen only a few times. This sample includes further DNA sequences coding for the same CDR3. The chain recombines TRBV29-1 with TRBJ1-2, with unresolved D. The CDR3 spans 12 residues. CDR1 is SQVTM and CDR2 is ANQGSEA in the germline V gene. Trimming shortened V by 0 bases and J by 5 bases, and 7 bases separated the two germline ends. CDR3 in amino acids: CSVEDPGYGYTF. CDR3 nucleotide sequence: TGCAGCGTTGAAGATCCGGGGTATGGCTACACCTTC.

The CDR3 region has the DNA TGCGCCAGCAGCCAAGTCGGGGACAAGCGTAAGGCCCGGGTGGGTTCACCCCTCCACTTT. This translates into CASSQVGDKRKARVGSPLHF. This rearrangement joins TRBV4-1 to TRBJ1-6; tentative D call: TRBD1 (6 bases). Trimming removed 1 base at V and 9 bases at J, with 28 bases between. CDR3 length: 20 amino acids. Germline V gene sequence: CDR1 MGHRA, CDR2 YSYEKL.

This clone was counted between two and nine times. This rearrangement joins TRBV5-6 to TRBJ2-6, with D unclear. CDR1 and CDR2 from the germline V gene are SGHDT and YYEEEE. The CDR3 length is 12 residues. Between the trimmed V and J ends, which lost 4 bases and 6 bases, there was a span of 5 bases. CDR3 nucleotide sequence: TGTGCCAGCAGCCCACAGGCCAACGTCCTGACTTTC. Translation: CASSPQANVLTF.

The rearrangement joins TRBV9 to TRBJ2-7; the D gene could be TRBD1 or TRBD2 (5 bases each). The length of the CDR3 is 13 residues. V was shortened by 3 bases and J by 5 bases, with 12 bases between the two germline ends. The V gene's germline CDR1 is SGDLS and CDR2 YYNGEE. The CDR3 region has the DNA TGTGCCAGCAGCGGGGACCACGCCAACGAGCAGTACTTC. Translation: CASSGDHANEQYF. The full variable domain, rest sourced from reference TRBV9 and TRBJ2-7, is DSGVTQTPKHLITATGQRVTLRCSPRSGDLSVYWYQQSLDQGLQFLIQYYNGEERAKGNILERFSAQQFPDLHSELNLSSLELGDSALYFCASSGDHANEQYFGPGTRLTVT.

The CDR3 here is CASSSGLAGDTDTQYF. The CDR3 bases are TGTGCCAGCAGCTCCGGACTAGCGGGAGACACAGATACGCAGTATTTT. The V and J genes are TRBV13 and TRBJ2-3; TRBD2 matches 13 bases. The CDR3 covers 16 residues. The ends lost 4 bases at V and 2 bases at J; junction bases unmatched: 3. The germline gives CDR1 PRHDT, CDR2 FYEKMQ (reference sequence).

The rearrangement joins TRBV11-1 to TRBJ2-1; perhaps TRBD2 as D (5 bases). Germline CDR1 and CDR2: SGHAT and FQDESV (reference sequence). This CDR3 is built from 15 residues. The V and J ends lost 6 bases and 0 bases respectively, with 12 bases between them. In DNA, the CDR3 is TGTGCCAGCAGGTCGGACTCGAGCTCCTACAATGAGCAGTTCTTC. Amino acids: CASRSDSSSYNEQFF.

The J gene is TRBJ2-7, the V gene TRBV5-6; weak D call: TRBD1 (6 bases). The germline V gene has CDR1 SGHDT and CDR2 YYEEEE. CDR3 length equals 12 residues. Trimming shortened V by 1 base and J by 6 bases, and 8 bases separated the two germline ends. DNA of the CDR3: TGTGCCAGCAGCTTGTGGGACACCGAGCAGTACTTC. Translating gives CASSLWDTEQYF.

The chain couples TRBV5-1 to TRBJ1-1, with TRBD1 as a possible D gene (5 bases). Germline CDR1 is SGHRS and CDR2 is YFSETQ. This CDR3 contains 13 residues. V was trimmed by 7 bases and J by 0 bases, leaving 10 bases between them. DNA for the CDR3: TGCGCCAGCCGACAGAGGTTGAACACTGAAGCTTTCTTT. It translates to CASRQRLNTEAFF.

The sample holds a few counts of this clone. CDR3 in DNA: TGCGCCAGCAGCTATCAGGCGGCGGGGGGAGGTGATGAGCAGTTCTTC. Encoded protein: CASSYQAAGGGDEQFF. V usage is TRBV4-1 and J usage is TRBJ2-1; 8 nucleotides line up with TRBD2. Trimming cost V 5 bases and J 8 bases; bases outside gene matches: 14. Germline CDR1 MGHRA, CDR2 YSYEKL. This CDR3 contains 16 residues.

The V gene is TRBV5-1, the J gene TRBJ2-3; D is undetermined. The germline CDR1 and CDR2 sequences are SGHRS and YFSETQ. V was pared by 0 bases and J by 5 bases, with 10 bases between. The CDR3 is 14 residues long. DNA for the CDR3: TGCGCCAGCAGCTTGGACATGGGTCTAGATACGCAGTATTTT. Protein product: CASSLDMGLDTQYF.

This clone appeared a single time. V gene TRBV25-1 combines with J gene TRBJ1-1, with unresolved D. Trimming removed 3 bases at V and 5 bases at J, with 10 bases between. Germline assignment: CDR1 MGHDK and CDR2 SYGVNS. This CDR3 has 13 amino acids. The CDR3 DNA follows: TGTGCCAGCAGTGAGGGGTTGCGGACTGAAGCTTTCTTT. The encoded protein is CASSEGLRTEAFF.

V is TRBV20-1 and J is TRBJ1-4; D ambiguous. V dropped 7 bases and J dropped 8 bases, with 11 bases sitting between them. Germline loops: CDR1 DFQATT, CDR2 SNEGSKA (reference sequence). The CDR3 loop spans 11 amino acids. The CDR3 sequence: CSVTSMEKLFF. The CDR3 DNA reads as TGCAGTGTCACCAGCATGGAAAAACTGTTTTTT.

This chain connects TRBV29-1 to TRBJ1-2; D may be TRBD1 (6 bases). Looked up from germline, CDR1 is SQVTM and CDR2 is ANQGSEA. Trimming took off 7 bases at V and 4 bases at J, with 16 bases between the two ends. The CDR3 is 13 amino acids. The CDR3 loop is CSADTGFGYGYTF. The DNA of the CDR3 is TGCAGCGCCGACACAGGGTTTGGCTATGGCTACACCTTC.